The present T cell receptor (beta chain) was sequenced within a study of blood T cell repertoires in COVID-19. The CDR3 length is 14 residues. The germline V gene has CDR1 MNHEY and CDR2 SMNVEV (reference sequence). Between the trimmed V and J ends, which lost 3 bases and 2 bases, there was a span of 11 bases. The assay was immunoSEQ multiplex PCR, and TCRdb's table has in-frame clones only and misses some. In the table there are 160,000 or so clones, roughly 88% of which are singletons. Study members were between roughly 18 and 100 years old and lived in 20 to 30 US regions. The receptor comes from a woman aged 45-65 years who had recovered from COVID-19. This chain connects TRBV27 to TRBJ2-7; a possible D gene is TRBD1 (5 bases). The sample comprised PBMCs or T cells enriched from blood (not recorded which). CDR3 DNA sequence: TGTGCCAGCAGTTTTGGGGCCTACGCCTACGAGCAGTACTTC. This translates into CASSFGAYAYEQYF.